This TCR beta chain stems from a study of blood T cell repertoires in COVID-19. Overall study: Samples representing acute and convalescent COVID-19 were sourced from the United States, Italy and Spain. The analysed material was cDNA or gDNA that came from T cells, B-cell-depleted T cells, or PBMCs.

The ends were cut back, 3 bases at V and 7 bases at J, with 10 bases in the middle. Per germline, CDR1 SGHDN and CDR2 FVKESK. This CDR3 region has 13 residues. Two consecutive negative NP/OP PCR tests, clearance, or resolved symptoms defined Cohort 3 recovery. Original data processing: Reference gene primer amplification in the assay estimated nucleated cell counts. Clones were read by immunoSEQ multiplex PCR, and TCRdb kept only the in-frame ones, dropping some. The DNA gave D and trimming, while V, J and clone size come from that table. The top ten hold about 1.1% of the sample, which has more than 300,000 clones, 88% seen once.

Sequencing used PBMCs or T cells enriched from blood (not recorded which). This sequence joins TRBV14 and TRBJ1-5; the D is unclear. The receptor was isolated from a woman between 18 and 29 years old who had recovered from COVID-19. For the CDR3, the DNA is TGTGCCAGCAGCCAGTCCGAGGGACAGCCCCAGCATTTT. It encodes CASSQSEGQPQHF.